This record covers a single T cell receptor (beta chain). Its matching antigen is unknown. Separate sequencing covered autoproliferating (CFSE-dim) and non-proliferating (CFSE-high) T cells from stimulus-free culture. Pooled replicate wells came from approximately 5x10^7 CFSE-labeled PBMCs cultured around seven days without stimulus. The PBMCs received 0.45 to 0.6 uM CFSE and serum-free culture with no added stimuli. This record belongs to a study of memory B cells and T cells in multiple sclerosis. Study-level results: Compartments had unequal clone-set sizes, affecting shared clonotype counts.

Sequencing used immunoSEQ multiplex PCR; TCRdb keeps in-frame clones, though not all of them. This table has over 35,000 clones, roughly 80% appearing once. The CDR3 has 12 amino acids. CDR1 is SQVTM and CDR2 is ANQGSEA in the germline V gene. Trimming pared 4 bases from V and 1 base from J, leaving 5 bases between. The sequenced material came from PBMCs from blood kept in culture. This receptor was obtained from a human donor with multiple sclerosis. This chain joins TRBV29-1 and TRBJ1-3; D unclear. The CDR3 loop is CSVVGSGNTIYF. CDR3 DNA sequence: TGCAGCGTTGTAGGTTCTGGAAACACCATATATTTT.